This entry features one T cell receptor (beta chain) sequence. Trimming removed 4 bases from V and 0 bases from J, with 10 bases in between. From germline, CDR1 is LNHDA and CDR2 SQIVND (reference sequence). The CDR3 consists of 15 residues. Assay used: immunoSEQ multiplex PCR; TCRdb lists only in-frame clones, some missing. The data contain approximately 290,000 clones, approximately 85% of them singletons. The source of the sample is a study of blood T cell repertoires in COVID-19. V and J are TRBV19 and TRBJ1-3; unclear D gene. The sequencing input was peripheral blood. The sequence was obtained from a human donor with COVID-19, enrolled during active disease. The donor label of this sample is uncertain. CDR3 bases: TGTGCCAGTAGTAGCGAAGGGAGCTCTGGAAACACCATATATTTT. The encoded protein is CASSSEGSSGNTIYF. The entire variable domain, with the rest obtained from reference TRBV19 and TRBJ1-3, is as follows: DGGITQSPKYLFRKEGQNVTLSCEQNLNHDAMYWYRQDPGQGLRLIYYSQIVNDFQKGDIAEGYSVSREKKESFPLTVTSAQKNPTAFYLCASSSEGSSGNTIYFGEGSWLTVV.